Listed below are T cell receptor beta chains from one sample, sequenced in a study of blood T cells in healthy people across ages. TCRdb itself ran the 5' RACE reads through MiXCR, one entry per CDR3 protein. Among fewer than 950,000 distinct CDR3 sequences listed, 36% were seen once. Specimen: blood. These TCRs come from a young man in good health. CDR3s include the opening cysteine and the closing phenylalanine or tryptophan. D genes are given only for firm matches. Size is omitted from some rows. Given values are once, few, many or a class for expanded clones.

NA | few | TRBJ1-4 | TRBV4-3 | TGCGCCAGCAGCCAAAGGATACAGGGCGTAGTAAGTGAAAAACTGTTTTTT | CASSQRIQGVVSEKLFF
NA | many | TRBJ1-1 | TRBV20-1 | TGCAGTGCTTACCGTGCAGACACTGAAGCTTTCTTT | CSAYRADTEAFF
NA | NA | TRBJ2-1 | TRBV20-1 | TGCAGTGCCGCCGGGAAAGGGACAATTGGGCAGTTCTTC | CSAAGKGTIGQFF
NA | NA | TRBJ2-5 | TRBV21-1 | TGTGCCAGCAGCAAGTTAGCGGGGGGGGACTACAATGAGCAGTACTTC | CASSKLAGGDYNEQYF
TRBD1 | NA | TRBJ1-1 | TRBV5-1 | TGCGCCAGCAGCTCACAGGGGGCGGACACTGAAGCTTTCTTT | CASSSQGADTEAFF
NA | many | TRBJ2-3 | TRBV5-1 | TGCGCCAGCAGTCTAGCTTCTTTCACAGATACGCAGTATTTT | CASSLASFTDTQYF
TRBD1 | NA | TRBJ2-3 | TRBV3-1 | TGTGCCAGCAGCCAAGGGGCGGACAGGGGGCTGCCAGATACGCAGTATTTT | CASSQGADRGLPDTQYF
NA | few | TRBJ2-7 | TRBV7-2 | TGTGCCAGCATTGAAGGGGGGGGCTCCTACGAGCAGTACTTC | CASIEGGGSYEQYF
TRBD2 | few | TRBJ2-5 | TRBV3-1 | TGTGCCAGCAGCCATTACCTAGCGGGGGGGCCCGAGACCCAGTACTTC | CASSHYLAGGPETQYF
TRBD2 | few | TRBJ2-1 | TRBV5-6 | TGTGCCAGCAGGTTCGCCGGGACTAGCGGATACAATGAGCAGTTCTTC | CASRFAGTSGYNEQFF
TRBD2 | NA | TRBJ2-1 | TRBV2 | TGTGCCAGCAGTGAAGGGCGGGGGGGCTCTAATGAGCAGTTCTTC | CASSEGRGGSNEQFF
TRBD2 | NA | TRBJ2-2 | TRBV11-1 | TGTGCCAGCAGCCCCCCTAGCGGGGGGCCACTCTGGGAGCTGTTTTTT | CASSPPSGGPLWELFF
NA | NA | TRBJ2-5 | TRBV3-1 | TGTGCCAGCAGCCAACAGGGGGCTCGGGAGGCCCAGTACTTC | CASSQQGAREAQYF
TRBD1 | few | TRBJ1-2 | TRBV7-9 | TGTGCCAGCAGCTTAGGCGACAGGGCCGACTATGGCTACACCTTC | CASSLGDRADYGYTF
TRBD2 | few | TRBJ2-3 | TRBV5-1 | TGCGCCAGCACCCCCGGGACTAGTAGGGCAGATACGCAGTATTTT | CASTPGTSRADTQYF
TRBD2 | many | TRBJ2-1 | TRBV2 | TGTGCCAGCAGTGCGTCGAGCGGGGGTCCCTCCTACAATGAGCAGTTCTTC | CASSASSGGPSYNEQFF
NA | NA | TRBJ1-1 | TRBV12-3/TRBV12-4 | TGTGCCAGCAGTTTACGGGGGGGCTCTGAAGCTTTCTTT | CASSLRGGSEAFF
TRBD1 | NA | TRBJ1-6 | TRBV20-1 | TGCAGTGCTGGCCCCGGGACAGGGAACATTAATTCACCCCTCCACTTT | CSAGPGTGNINSPLHF
NA | few | TRBJ1-1 | TRBV9 | TGTGCCTGCAGCGTAGTGGGAACCAGCACTGAAGCTTTCTTT | CACSVVGTSTEAFF
NA | few | TRBJ2-7 | TRBV7-9 | TGTGCCAGCAGCCCCCGAAACGGAGGGAATGAGCAGTACTTC | CASSPRNGGNEQYF
NA | NA | TRBJ2-2 | TRBV27 | TGTGCCAGCAGTCTCCCTGGGGGTCTGGACACCGGGGAGCTGTTTTTT | CASSLPGGLDTGELFF
NA | many | TRBJ2-1 | TRBV12-3/TRBV12-4 | TGTGCCAGCAGTCCCCCCTCCGTGGATGAGCAGTTCTTC | CASSPPSVDEQFF
NA | NA | TRBJ1-2 | TRBV7-2 | TGTGCCAGCAGCCTCACCACAGGGAGTAGTGGCTACACCTTC | CASSLTTGSSGYTF
TRBD1 | NA | TRBJ2-1 | TRBV5-5 | TGTGCCAGCAGCTTGACGGGACAGGGGGCAAAAGGGCAGTTCTTC | CASSLTGQGAKGQFF
NA | NA | TRBJ1-1 | TRBV12-3/TRBV12-4 | TGTGCCAGCAGTTCACCACGACAGAACACTGAAGCTTTCTTT | CASSSPRQNTEAFF
NA | NA | TRBJ2-5 | TRBV29-1 | TGCAGCGTTGCCCCAGGGGTTACGTACCAAGAGACCCAGTACTTC | CSVAPGVTYQETQYF
NA | NA | TRBJ2-3 | TRBV27 | TGTGCCAGCAGAAACCCCTTCACAGATACGCAGTATTTT | CASRNPFTDTQYF
TRBD1 | NA | TRBJ1-2 | TRBV5-1 | TGCGCCAGCAGCTTGGGACAGGGGAGTCACTATGGCTACACCTTC | CASSLGQGSHYGYTF
TRBD1 | once | TRBJ1-1 | TRBV20-1 | TGCAGTGCTTTCTCCGGGGCAGGGGGAAACACTGAAGCTTTCTTT | CSAFSGAGGNTEAFF
NA | once | TRBJ2-1 | TRBV5-1 | TGCGCCAGCAGCCCGCCGGGCAGAGGATACAATGAGCAGTTCTTC | CASSPPGRGYNEQFF
TRBD1 | NA | TRBJ1-1 | TRBV7-2 | TGTGCCAGCAGCCTGGACAGGGGAAGGGCTTTCTTT | CASSLDRGRAFF
NA | few | TRBJ1-1 | TRBV20-1 | TGCAGTGCTCTAAGAGGGCGGACGAACACTGAAGCTTTCTTT | CSALRGRTNTEAFF
NA | NA | TRBJ2-2 | TRBV28 | TGTGCCAGCGAACAGGGGAACACCGGGGAGCTGTTTTTT | CASEQGNTGELFF
TRBD1 | many | TRBJ2-1 | TRBV12-3/TRBV12-4 | TGTGCCAGCAGTTTAAGTAGGTTGGCCGGACAGGGTATTGATGAGCAGTTCTTC | CASSLSRLAGQGIDEQFF
NA | many | TRBJ2-7 | TRBV6-5 | TGTGCCAGCAGTTTAACCGGGACTGGCTCCTACGAGCAGTACTTC | CASSLTGTGSYEQYF
TRBD2 | once | TRBJ2-3 | TRBV11-1 | TGTGCCGGCAGCTCGGGGGGATCAACGGGAGATACGCAGTATTTT | CAGSSGGSTGDTQYF
TRBD2 | NA | TRBJ2-3 | TRBV20-1 | TGCAGTGCTATAGCTAGCGGGGGAGTCCGCACAGATACGCAGTATTTT | CSAIASGGVRTDTQYF
NA | few | TRBJ2-1 | TRBV20-1 | TGCAGTTCGTCTCGGCCTGGGGAAGACAATGAGCAGTTCTTC | CSSSRPGEDNEQFF
TRBD2 | NA | TRBJ2-5 | TRBV19 | TGTGCCAGTAGTACCCCGGGAGGGGGAGAGACCCAGTACTTC | CASSTPGGGETQYF
NA | few | TRBJ2-3 | TRBV6-2/TRBV6-3 | TGTGCCAGCAGTCCGGCGGGGGCTAGCACAGATACGCAGTATTTT | CASSPAGASTDTQYF
NA | NA | TRBJ2-1 | TRBV4-1 | TGCGCCAGCAGCAACCGCCCGAGGGGAGCGTCCACCTACAATGAGCAGTTCTTC | CASSNRPRGASTYNEQFF
NA | NA | TRBJ2-7 | TRBV5-1 | TGCGCCAGCAGCTTGACTAGGCGTGCGAGACAGCCGTCCTCCTACGAGCAGTACTTC | CASSLTRRARQPSSYEQYF
NA | few | TRBJ1-6 | TRBV6-5 | TGTGCCAGCAGTTACCCGGGAGCTAATTCACCCCTCCACTTT | CASSYPGANSPLHF
NA | many | TRBJ1-2 | TRBV12-3/TRBV12-4 | TGTGCCAGCAGTTTAGGGGGGTTTGGCTACACCTTC | CASSLGGFGYTF